Following are 28 T cell receptor beta chains from one sample sequenced in a study of blood T cell repertoires in COVID-19. The protocol was immunoSEQ multiplex PCR, while the TCRdb copy is restricted to in-frame clones and leaves out a portion. This table has about 300,000 clones, 65% to 90% appearing once. Sequencing input: PBMCs or T cells enriched from blood (not recorded which). The receptors here all came from a young woman who had recovered from COVID-19.

The J gene is TRBJ2-2, the V gene TRBV28, with 11 bases identical to TRBD2. Germline assignment: CDR1 MDHEN and CDR2 SYDVKM. The trim removed 4 bases at V and 3 bases at J, leaving 7 bases unmatched. The length of the CDR3 is 17 residues. The CDR3 here is CASSSTSGRRYTGELFF. In DNA form, the CDR3 reads TGTGCCAGCAGTTCTACTAGCGGGAGAAGGTACACCGGGGAGCTGTTTTTT.

The CDR3 DNA reads TGTGCCAGCAGCTTAGCCCGGACAGATTCCTACGAGCAGTACTTC. Its translation: CASSLARTDSYEQYF. The genes are TRBV7-9 and TRBJ2-7; D perhaps matches TRBD1 (6 bases). Germline-derived CDR1 and CDR2 are SEHNR and FQNEAQ (reference sequence). Deletions cut 0 bases from V and 1 base from J, with 10 bases between. The CDR3 has 15 amino acids.

The V call is TRBV5-1, the J call TRBJ2-7; TRBD2 agrees at 7 bases. The junction had 9 bases not matched to a gene; V was cut back by 1 base and J by 5 bases. Germline CDR1 SGHRS, CDR2 YFSETQ. CDR3 size: 15 residues. The CDR3 loop reads CASSLSGGGLNEQYF. The CDR3 DNA reads as TGCGCCAGCAGCTTGTCTGGCGGGGGTCTCAACGAGCAGTACTTC.

The chain has TRBV10-1 and TRBJ2-2; no definite D call. This CDR3 region has 12 residues. CDR1 and CDR2 from the germline V gene are WNHNN and SYGVQD (reference sequence). V lost 6 bases and J lost 4, with 6 bases in between. DNA for the CDR3: TGCGCCAGCAGCGGAGTCACCGGGGAGCTGTTTTTT. Translating gives CASSGVTGELFF.

The V call is TRBV15, the J call TRBJ1-1, with 12 nucleotides matching TRBD1. The junction had 15 bases not matched to a gene; V was cut back by 0 bases and J by 10 bases. This CDR3 region has 18 residues. CDR1 is LNHNV and CDR2 is YYDKDF in the germline V gene (reference sequence). The CDR3 DNA is TGTGCCACCAGCAGAGAGGGTCAGGTGGGACAGGGGGCTGCCAGAGCTTTCTTT. This translates into CATSREGQVGQGAARAFF.

This rearrangement joins TRBV3-1 (or the pseudogene TRBV3-2) to TRBJ1-2; 7 positions agree with TRBD1. Unmatched junction bases numbered 3, after V lost 1 base and J lost 7 bases. Germline V gene lookup returns CDR1 LGHDT and CDR2 YNNKEL (reference sequence). The CDR3 length is 13 residues. DNA for the CDR3: TGTGCCAGCAGCCAAGTCCAGGGGGGTGGCTACACCTTC. Amino acids: CASSQVQGGGYTF.

The chain is built from TRBV28 and TRBJ2-5; 8 bases match TRBD2. Germline loops: CDR1 MDHEN, CDR2 SYDVKM. After removal of 10 bases from V and 5 bases from J, the junction contained 18 bases not matched to a gene. The CDR3 has 16 residues. CDR3 amino acids: CAISLLGGRKMETQYF. CDR3 in DNA: TGTGCCATCTCACTTCTGGGCGGGAGGAAGATGGAGACCCAGTACTTC. The full variable domain, its missing parts supplied by reference TRBV28 and TRBJ2-5, is DVKVTQSSRYLVKRTGEKVFLECVQDMDHENMFWYRQDPGLGLRLIYFSYDVKMKEKGDIPEGYSVSREKKERFSLILESASTNQTSMYLCAISLLGGRKMETQYFGPGTRLLVL.

The V call is TRBV7-2, the J call TRBJ1-1; 8 positions match TRBD1. The CDR3 covers 15 residues. V shed 2 bases, J shed 3 bases, and the junction held 5 bases outside the gene matches. Germline CDR1 SGHTA, CDR2 FQGNSA. The CDR3 DNA is TGTGCCAGCAGCTTACAGGGGGCGATGTACACTGAAGCTTTCTTT. Translation: CASSLQGAMYTEAFF.

V is TRBV28 and J is TRBJ1-2; no clear D. Trimming stripped 4 bases from V and 4 bases from J, with 13 bases between. The CDR3 runs 14 residues. In germline, CDR1 is MDHEN, CDR2 SYDVKM. The chain's CDR3 is CASSSNSRIYGYTF. The CDR3 nucleotides are TGTGCCAGCAGTTCGAACAGTAGGATCTATGGCTACACCTTC.

V gene TRBV4-2 combines with J gene TRBJ2-7; maybe TRBD2 (6 bases). V was trimmed by 3 bases and J by 6 bases, leaving 12 bases between them. The V gene's germline CDR1 is LGHNA and CDR2 YNFKEQ. This CDR3 spans 13 amino acids. The CDR3 coding sequence is TGTGCCAGCAGCCATCCGTCCGGGGGCGAGCAGTACTTC. Translated, it gives CASSHPSGGEQYF.

This rearrangement joins TRBV13 to TRBJ2-3; 8 nucleotides align to TRBD1. This CDR3 is built from 15 residues. Per the germline V gene, CDR1 is PRHDT and CDR2 is FYEKMQ (reference sequence). V was clipped by 5 bases and J by 2 bases; unmatched bases: 6. The CDR3 region has the DNA TGTGCCAGCAGCCCACCGGGACAGGCCACAGATACGCAGTATTTT. Translation: CASSPPGQATDTQYF.

V usage is TRBV13 and J usage is TRBJ1-6; D gene unclear. V dropped 5 bases and J dropped 9 bases, with 14 bases sitting between them. This CDR3 has 14 residues. Per germline, CDR1 PRHDT and CDR2 FYEKMQ (reference sequence). The CDR3 reads CASSPPGAVSPLHF. The CDR3 region has the DNA TGTGCCAGCAGCCCCCCCGGAGCCGTTTCACCCCTCCACTTT.

This chain uses TRBV30 with TRBJ2-2; 7 nucleotides match TRBD1. This CDR3 contains 13 residues. Germline V gene data show CDR1 as GTSNPN and CDR2 as SVGIG (reference sequence). Germline trimming cut 3 bases from V and 3 bases from J; bases unmatched to any gene: 1. CDR3 DNA sequence: TGTGCCTGGAGGGGACAGTACACCGGGGAGCTGTTTTTT. As protein: CAWRGQYTGELFF.

The chain has TRBV2 and TRBJ2-3; D unresolved. Germline CDR1 reads SNHLY; CDR2 reads FYNNEI. The CDR3 is 11 residues long. The V end lost 7 bases, the J end lost 2 bases, and 4 bases lay between the germline ends. The CDR3: CASTHTDTQYF. CDR3 in DNA: TGTGCCAGCACCCACACAGATACGCAGTATTTT. The variable domain in full, completed from reference TRBV2 and TRBJ2-3, reads EPEVTQTPSHQVTQMGQEVILRCVPISNHLYFYWYRQILGQKVEFLVSFYNNEISEKSEIFDDQFSVERPDGSNFTLKIRSTKLEDSAMYFCASTHTDTQYFGPGTRLTVL.

The V call is TRBV20-1, the J call TRBJ2-7, with D possibly being TRBD1 (6 bases). This CDR3 spans 11 amino acids. Trimming pared 4 bases from V and 5 bases from J, leaving 9 bases between. From germline, CDR1 is DFQATT and CDR2 SNEGSKA (reference sequence). The CDR3 reads CSATRGNEQYF. Written as DNA, the CDR3 is TGCAGTGCTACCAGGGGTAACGAGCAGTACTTC.

The chain couples TRBV19 to TRBJ2-1; unclear D gene. The V end lost 6 bases, the J end lost 4 bases, and 10 bases lay between the germline ends. The germline V gene has CDR1 LNHDA and CDR2 SQIVND (reference sequence). The CDR3 sequence is 13 residues long. Here the CDR3 reads CASSPASYNEQFF. The CDR3 DNA sequence: TGTGCCAGTAGCCCGGCTAGTTACAATGAGCAGTTCTTC.

The chain links TRBV5-1 to TRBJ1-2, with 10 bases aligning to TRBD1. This CDR3 has 15 amino acids. CDR1 and CDR2 (germline): SGHRS, YFSETQ. Trimming cost V 3 bases and J 6 bases; bases outside gene matches: 8. The CDR3, as DNA: TGCGCCAGCAGCTCTAGGTTAGGGACAGGGGATGGCTACACCTTC. Protein sequence: CASSSRLGTGDGYTF.

The genes are TRBV11-2 and TRBJ2-6; 8 bases match TRBD1. V trimming: 8 bases; J trimming: 1 base; junction bases outside the gene matches: 10. There are 17 residues in the CDR3. CDR1 SGHAT and CDR2 FQNNGV come from the germline V gene. The CDR3 here is CASSRDRIFSGANVLTF. The CDR3 DNA reads TGTGCCAGCTCCCGGGACAGGATTTTTTCTGGGGCCAACGTCCTGACTTTC.

The rearrangement links TRBV10-3 to TRBJ1-3, with 9 positions matching TRBD1. Per the germline V gene, CDR1 is ENHRY and CDR2 is SYGVKD. V lost 6 bases and J lost 4; bases outside the gene matches: 4. CDR3 length equals 14 residues. This CDR3 is CAIRGTGQGNTIYF. The CDR3 DNA sequence: TGTGCCATCAGGGGGACAGGGCAAGGAAACACCATATATTTT.

The genes are TRBV9 and TRBJ1-3; TRBD1 matches 9 bases. This CDR3 is built from 15 residues. Germline V gene sequence: CDR1 SGDLS, CDR2 YYNGEE. The V and J ends lost 2 bases and 4 bases, in that order; junction bases with no gene match: 4. CDR3 region: CASSVSQGAGNTIYF. Here the CDR3 DNA reads TGTGCCAGCAGCGTTTCACAGGGGGCGGGAAACACCATATATTTT.

J is TRBJ2-7 and V is TRBV14; 9 bases are shared with TRBD2. Germline assignment: CDR1 SGHDN and CDR2 FVKESK. CDR3 length: 14 residues. Losses at the gene ends were 6 bases for V and 3 bases for J; bases not matched to a gene: 6. CDR3 loop: CASSHSGRGYEQYF. The CDR3 DNA follows: TGTGCCAGCAGTCATAGCGGGAGAGGCTACGAGCAGTACTTC.

This chain joins TRBV5-6 and TRBJ2-7, with 7 bases identical to TRBD1. Germline-derived CDR1 and CDR2 are SGHDT and YYEEEE. V was clipped by 2 bases and J by 2 bases; unmatched bases: 1. The CDR3 consists of 13 residues. CDR3 amino acids: CASSFTGAYEQYF. For the CDR3, the DNA is TGTGCCAGCAGCTTCACAGGGGCCTACGAGCAGTACTTC. Drawing the rest from reference TRBV5-6 and TRBJ2-7, the complete variable domain is DAGVTQSPTHLIKTRGQQVTLRCSPKSGHDTVSWYQQALGQGPQFIFQYYEEEERQRGNFPDRFSGHQFPNYSSELNVNALLLGDSALYLCASSFTGAYEQYFGPGTRLTVT.

The rearrangement joins TRBV30 to TRBJ1-2, with D possibly being TRBD1 (6 bases). The CDR3 extends over 14 amino acids. Germline V lookup: CDR1 GTSNPN, CDR2 SVGIG (reference sequence). The V and J ends lost 2 bases and 5 bases respectively, with 15 bases between them. Written as DNA, the CDR3 is TGTGCCTGGAGTCCTGTTCGGACAGCTTATGGCTACACCTTC. Translated: CAWSPVRTAYGYTF. Based on the CDR3 plus reference TRBV30 and TRBJ1-2, the full variable domain is SQTIHQWPATLVQPVGSPLSLECTVEGTSNPNLYWYRQAAGRGLQLLFYSVGIGQISSEVPQNLSASRPQDRQFILSSKKLLLSDSGFYLCAWSPVRTAYGYTFGSGTRLTVV.

A note on this clone: Other nucleotide sequences in the sample specify the same CDR3. The CDR3 loop is CASSPGTAYEQYF. For the CDR3, the DNA is TGTGCCAGCTCACCTGGGACAGCCTACGAGCAGTACTTC. V usage is TRBV18 and J usage is TRBJ2-7; 7 positions agree with TRBD1. CDR1 is KGHSH, CDR2 LQKENI, per germline. V shed 3 bases, J shed 2 bases, and the junction held 1 base outside the gene matches. The CDR3 spans 13 residues.

V is TRBV28 and J is TRBJ2-3, with 8 positions matching TRBD1. CDR1 is MDHEN, CDR2 SYDVKM, per germline. V lost 3 bases, J lost 4 bases, and 6 bases stayed unmatched. This CDR3 has 15 residues. CDR3 in amino acids: CASSFLQGAADTQYF. DNA for the CDR3: TGTGCCAGCAGTTTTTTGCAGGGGGCGGCAGATACGCAGTATTTT.

The gene calls are TRBV6-1 and TRBJ1-5; D perhaps matches TRBD1 (6 bases). Germline V gene lookup returns CDR1 MNHNS and CDR2 SASEGT. V was trimmed by 2 bases and J by 4 bases, leaving 9 bases between them. The CDR3 spans 14 residues. CDR3 nucleotide sequence: TGTGCCAGCAGTGAATTCAGGGGAAATCAGCCCCAGCATTTT. It is translated as CASSEFRGNQPQHF.

The chain carries TRBV18 and TRBJ1-5, with a possible D match to TRBD1 (6 bases). Germline V gene data show CDR1 as KGHSH and CDR2 as LQKENI. The CDR3 covers 16 residues. Deletions cut 5 bases from V and 7 bases from J, with 21 bases between. Written as DNA, the CDR3 is TGTGCCAGCTCATTTTCCGGACAGCTGGACCTGCAGCCCCAGCATTTT. Encoded protein: CASSFSGQLDLQPQHF.

This clone was seen a handful of times. V and J are TRBV7-3 and TRBJ2-7, with 7 bases aligning to TRBD2. The CDR3 has 15 amino acids. The trim removed 5 bases at V and 2 bases at J, leaving 9 bases unmatched. The V gene's germline CDR1 is SGHTA and CDR2 FQGTGA. CDR3 nucleotide sequence: TGTGCCAGCAGCCCCCTGGAGGCGGGGGCCTACGAGCAGTACTTC. Translated, it gives CASSPLEAGAYEQYF.